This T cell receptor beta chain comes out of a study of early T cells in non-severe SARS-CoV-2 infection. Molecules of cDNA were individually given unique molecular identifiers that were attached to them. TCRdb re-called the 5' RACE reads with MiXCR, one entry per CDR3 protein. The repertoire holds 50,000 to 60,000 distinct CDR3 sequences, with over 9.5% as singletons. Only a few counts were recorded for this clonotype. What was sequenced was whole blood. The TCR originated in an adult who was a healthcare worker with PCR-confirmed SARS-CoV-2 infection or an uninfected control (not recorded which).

This CDR3 is CASSQVQAGGHEQYF. CDR3 DNA sequence: TGTGCCAGCAGCCAAGTCCAAGCGGGGGGACACGAGCAGTACTTC. V usage is TRBV3-1 and J usage is TRBJ2-7, with 9 bases identical to TRBD2. This CDR3 has 15 amino acids. The germline V gene has CDR1 LGHDT and CDR2 YNNKEL (reference sequence). V trimming: 1 base; J trimming: 5 bases; junction bases outside the gene matches: 6.